The rows below give T cell receptor beta chains drawn from one sample of a study of memory CD4+ T cells and cytomegalovirus serostatus. Data came from immunoSEQ multiplex PCR; TCRdb stores just in-frame clones and leaves some out. Here the sample spans under 85,000 clones, 78% being singletons. Sequencing was performed on memory CD4+ T cells from blood. The source is an adult in good health and CMV-seropositive. CDR3s include the opening cysteine and the closing phenylalanine or tryptophan. D genes are given only for firm matches. A clone size is listed for some rows: how often the clone was seen (once, few, many), or a class if it is expanded.

cdr3_length	v_call	d_call	j_call	clone_size	cdr3_aa	cdr3_nt
15	TRBV28	TRBD2	TRBJ2-5	once	CASRPRTSGVETQYF	TGTGCCAGCAGACCGAGGACTAGCGGGGTAGAGACCCAGTACTTC
14	TRBV19	-	TRBJ1-5	-	CASSIGVRGQPQHF	TGTGCCAGTAGTATAGGGGTAAGGGGCCAGCCCCAGCATTTT
13	TRBV4-1	-	TRBJ1-6	-	CASSQAQDSPLHF	TGCGCCAGCAGCCAGGCTCAGGATTCACCCCTCCACTTT
16	TRBV5-4	-	TRBJ2-7	-	CASSDRRSGFSYEQYF	TGTGCCAGCAGCGACCGGAGGTCGGGATTCTCCTACGAGCAGTACTTC
13	TRBV29-1	TRBD2	TRBJ2-5	-	CSARTSGPETQYF	TGCAGCGCCCGGACTAGCGGTCCGGAGACCCAGTACTTC
18	TRBV5-6	-	TRBJ2-1	once	CASSSYFPTRRAYNEQFF	TGTGCCAGCAGCTCTTACTTCCCGACTAGAAGGGCTTACAATGAGCAGTTCTTC
12	TRBV11-1	-	TRBJ1-1	few	CASSFRNTEAFF	TGTGCCAGCAGTTTCAGAAACACTGAAGCTTTCTTT
15	TRBV5-8	-	TRBJ1-4	-	CASSLRRDRNEKLFF	TGTGCCAGCAGCCTACGGAGGGATAGAAATGAAAAACTGTTTTTT
14	TRBV28	-	TRBJ1-2	-	CASSSGQHNYGYTF	TGTGCCAGCAGTTCAGGACAGCATAACTATGGCTACACCTTC
14	TRBV6-1	TRBD2	TRBJ2-5	-	CASGIAGVGETQYF	TGTGCCAGCGGGATTGCGGGGGTAGGAGAGACCCAGTACTTC
11	TRBV20-1	-	TRBJ1-1	few	CSALQGPEAFF	TGCAGTGCCCTACAGGGCCCTGAAGCTTTCTTT
13	TRBV7-2	TRBD1	TRBJ1-1	once	CASSRDRGGRAFF	TGTGCCAGCAGCCGGGACAGGGGCGGTAGGGCTTTCTTT
14	TRBV11-2	-	TRBJ1-1	few	CASSLDRVNTEAFF	TGTGCCAGCAGCTTAGATCGCGTGAACACTGAAGCTTTCTTT
15	TRBV13	TRBD2	TRBJ2-5	-	CASSLGLAYQETQYF	TGTGCCAGCAGCTTAGGACTAGCGTATCAAGAGACCCAGTACTTC
16	TRBV19	-	TRBJ1-2	-	CASSNQGRILNYGYTF	TGTGCCAGTAGTAATCAGGGGCGAATCCTTAACTATGGCTACACCTTC
15	TRBV7-2	TRBD2	TRBJ2-1	-	CASSLGVAGGREQFF	TGTGCCAGCAGCTTAGGGGTAGCGGGAGGTAGGGAGCAGTTCTTC
15	TRBV5-1	-	TRBJ1-3	-	CASSLAALTGNTIYF	TGCGCCAGCAGCTTGGCCGCCTTAACTGGAAACACCATATATTTT
13	TRBV7-9	-	TRBJ1-5	-	CASSLGTGQPQHF	TGTGCCAGCAGCTTAGGAACGGGACAGCCCCAGCATTTT
14	TRBV29-1	-	TRBJ2-1	-	CSAGGGGSYNEQFF	TGCAGCGCCGGAGGGGGTGGCTCCTACAATGAGCAGTTCTTC
13	TRBV28	-	TRBJ2-7	-	CASSLYQPYEQYF	TGTGCCAGCAGTTTATACCAGCCCTACGAGCAGTACTTC
15	TRBV18	-	TRBJ1-3	-	CASSPRSETGNTIYF	TGTGCCAGCTCACCACGATCGGAGACTGGAAACACCATATATTTT
13	TRBV11-2	TRBD2	TRBJ2-1	-	CASTGLAHNEQFF	TGTGCCAGCACAGGACTAGCGCATAATGAGCAGTTCTTC
15	TRBV19	-	TRBJ2-5	few	CASSIGGDGQETQYF	TGTGCCAGTAGTATCGGTGGGGACGGGCAAGAGACCCAGTACTTC
13	TRBV5-1	-	TRBJ1-3	-	CASSLAPGNTIYF	TGCGCCAGCAGCTTGGCCCCTGGAAACACCATATATTTT
12	TRBV10-2	TRBD1	TRBJ1-5	-	CASSGGDQPQHF	TGCGCCAGTTCAGGGGGAGATCAGCCCCAGCATTTT
15	TRBV10-3	-	TRBJ1-2	-	CAISDIVGWNYGYTF	TGTGCCATCAGTGATATAGTAGGATGGAACTATGGCTACACCTTC